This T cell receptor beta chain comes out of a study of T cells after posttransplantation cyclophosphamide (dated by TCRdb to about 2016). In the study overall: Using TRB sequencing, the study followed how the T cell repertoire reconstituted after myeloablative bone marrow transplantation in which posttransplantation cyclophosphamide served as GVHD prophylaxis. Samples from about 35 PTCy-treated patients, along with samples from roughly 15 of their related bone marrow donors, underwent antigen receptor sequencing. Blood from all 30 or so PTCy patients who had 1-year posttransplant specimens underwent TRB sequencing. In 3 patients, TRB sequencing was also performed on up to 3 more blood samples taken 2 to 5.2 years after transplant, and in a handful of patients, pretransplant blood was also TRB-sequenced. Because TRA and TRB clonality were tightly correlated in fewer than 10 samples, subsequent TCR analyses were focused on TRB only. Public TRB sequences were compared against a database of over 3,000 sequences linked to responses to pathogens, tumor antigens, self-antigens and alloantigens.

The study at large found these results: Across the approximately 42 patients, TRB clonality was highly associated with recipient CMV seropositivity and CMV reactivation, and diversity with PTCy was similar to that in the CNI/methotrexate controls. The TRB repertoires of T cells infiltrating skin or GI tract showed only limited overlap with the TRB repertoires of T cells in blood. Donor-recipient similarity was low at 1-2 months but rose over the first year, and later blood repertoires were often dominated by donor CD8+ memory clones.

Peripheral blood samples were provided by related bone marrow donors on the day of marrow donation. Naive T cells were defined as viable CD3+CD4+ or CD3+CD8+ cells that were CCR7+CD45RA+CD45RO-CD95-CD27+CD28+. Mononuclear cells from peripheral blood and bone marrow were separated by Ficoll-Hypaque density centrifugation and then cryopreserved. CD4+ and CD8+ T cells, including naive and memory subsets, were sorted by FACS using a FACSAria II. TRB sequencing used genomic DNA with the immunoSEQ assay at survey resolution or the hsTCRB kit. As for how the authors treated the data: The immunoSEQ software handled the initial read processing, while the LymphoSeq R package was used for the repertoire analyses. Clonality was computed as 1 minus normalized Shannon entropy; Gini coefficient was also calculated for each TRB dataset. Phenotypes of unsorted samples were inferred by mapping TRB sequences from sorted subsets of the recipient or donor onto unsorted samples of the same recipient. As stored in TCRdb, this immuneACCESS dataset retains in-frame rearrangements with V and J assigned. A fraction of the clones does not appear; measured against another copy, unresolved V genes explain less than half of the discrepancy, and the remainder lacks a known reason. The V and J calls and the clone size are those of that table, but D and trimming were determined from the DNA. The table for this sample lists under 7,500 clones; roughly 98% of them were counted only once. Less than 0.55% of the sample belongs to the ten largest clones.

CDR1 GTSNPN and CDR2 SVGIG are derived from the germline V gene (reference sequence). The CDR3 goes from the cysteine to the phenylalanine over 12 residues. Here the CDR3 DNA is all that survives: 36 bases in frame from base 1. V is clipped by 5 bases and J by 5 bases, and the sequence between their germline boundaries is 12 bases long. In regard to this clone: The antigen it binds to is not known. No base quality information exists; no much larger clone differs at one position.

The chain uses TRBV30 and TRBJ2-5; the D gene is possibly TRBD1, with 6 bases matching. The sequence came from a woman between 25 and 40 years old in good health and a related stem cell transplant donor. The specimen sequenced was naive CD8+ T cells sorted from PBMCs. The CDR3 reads CAWEGVGETQYF. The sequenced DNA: TGTGCCTGGGAGGGGGTTGGGGAGACCCAGTACTTC.